A selection of T cell receptor beta chains follows, all from one sample in a study of blood T cell repertoires in COVID-19. Measured with immunoSEQ multiplex PCR; TCRdb has only the in-frame clones, and not every one. There are roughly 250,000 clones in the sample; around 85% occur only once, and roughly 0.87% lies in the top ten. Sequences were obtained from peripheral blood. These TCRs come from a human donor with COVID-19, enrolled during active disease. The donor label of this sample is uncertain. Each CDR3 is given with its conserved first and last residue. Fields, in order: D gene, clone size, V gene, J gene, CDR3 protein, CDR3 DNA. D genes are given only for firm matches. Clone size is shown for a subset of rows, as once, few, many or a class of expanded clone.

d_call: TRBD1
clone_size: -
v_call: TRBV29-1
j_call: TRBJ2-7
cdr3_aa: CSVTGGGSDEQYF
cdr3_nt: TGCAGCGTGACAGGGGGCGGTAGCGACGAGCAGTACTTC

d_call: -
clone_size: -
v_call: TRBV28
j_call: TRBJ2-5
cdr3_aa: CASRFTGVETQYF
cdr3_nt: TGTGCCAGCAGATTTACAGGTGTAGAGACCCAGTACTTC

d_call: TRBD1
clone_size: -
v_call: TRBV28
j_call: TRBJ2-7
cdr3_aa: CASREQGAYEQYF
cdr3_nt: TGTGCCAGTCGGGAACAGGGGGCCTACGAGCAGTACTTC

d_call: TRBD1
clone_size: -
v_call: TRBV2
j_call: TRBJ2-7
cdr3_aa: CASNRQGGSYEQYF
cdr3_nt: TGTGCCAGCAACCGACAGGGGGGCTCCTACGAGCAGTACTTC

d_call: TRBD1
clone_size: -
v_call: TRBV18
j_call: TRBJ1-5
cdr3_aa: CASSAQGARNQPQHF
cdr3_nt: TGTGCCAGCTCAGCTCAGGGGGCGCGGAATCAGCCCCAGCATTTT

d_call: -
clone_size: few
v_call: TRBV6-6
j_call: TRBJ1-1
cdr3_aa: CASRHGQRNTEAFF
cdr3_nt: TGTGCCAGCAGGCATGGACAGAGGAACACTGAAGCTTTCTTT

d_call: TRBD1
clone_size: once
v_call: TRBV7-9
j_call: TRBJ1-4
cdr3_aa: CASSLGQGRGYYEKLFF
cdr3_nt: TGTGCCAGCAGCTTAGGACAGGGACGGGGGTATTATGAAAAACTGTTTTTT

d_call: -
clone_size: -
v_call: TRBV5-4
j_call: TRBJ2-2
cdr3_aa: CASSHDTMRVGELFF
cdr3_nt: TGTGCCAGCAGCCACGATACTATGAGAGTCGGGGAGCTGTTTTTT

d_call: -
clone_size: once
v_call: TRBV6-5
j_call: TRBJ1-3
cdr3_aa: CASSNGGSVGNTIYF
cdr3_nt: TGTGCCAGCTCAAACGGGGGGTCTGTTGGAAACACCATATATTTT

d_call: -
clone_size: -
v_call: TRBV19
j_call: TRBJ2-7
cdr3_aa: CASSRMASSYEQYF
cdr3_nt: TGTGCCAGTAGTAGAATGGCTAGCAGTTACGAGCAGTACTTC

d_call: TRBD1
clone_size: -
v_call: TRBV2
j_call: TRBJ1-2
cdr3_aa: CASRTGQGVGRAYGYTF
cdr3_nt: TGTGCCAGCAGGACCGGGCAGGGGGTAGGGAGAGCCTATGGCTACACCTTC

d_call: -
clone_size: few
v_call: TRBV5-6
j_call: TRBJ1-3
cdr3_aa: CASSLRGIEVRNTIYF
cdr3_nt: TGTGCCAGCAGCTTGCGGGGGATAGAGGTCAGAAACACCATATATTTT

d_call: TRBD2
clone_size: few
v_call: TRBV7-3
j_call: TRBJ2-1
cdr3_aa: CASSATSGLINEQFF
cdr3_nt: TGTGCCAGCAGCGCAACTAGCGGACTAATTAATGAGCAGTTCTTC

d_call: TRBD1
clone_size: -
v_call: TRBV29-1
j_call: TRBJ1-1
cdr3_aa: CSGGQGNTEAFF
cdr3_nt: TGCAGCGGTGGACAGGGGAACACTGAAGCTTTCTTT

d_call: -
clone_size: -
v_call: TRBV5-1
j_call: TRBJ1-6
cdr3_aa: CASSPQGNSPLHF
cdr3_nt: TGCGCCAGCAGCCCTCAGGGGAATTCACCCCTCCACTTT

d_call: TRBD2
clone_size: -
v_call: TRBV5-1
j_call: TRBJ2-5
cdr3_aa: CASSLASGAEETQYF
cdr3_nt: TGCGCCAGCAGCTTGGCTAGCGGGGCAGAGGAGACCCAGTACTTC

d_call: -
clone_size: -
v_call: TRBV6-5
j_call: TRBJ2-7
cdr3_aa: CASRAEEQYF
cdr3_nt: TGTGCCAGCAGGGCGGAAGAGCAGTACTTC

d_call: TRBD1
clone_size: -
v_call: TRBV10-3
j_call: TRBJ2-7
cdr3_aa: CAISGTGTGFYEQYF
cdr3_nt: TGTGCCATCAGTGGGACCGGGACAGGGTTTTACGAGCAGTACTTC

d_call: TRBD2
clone_size: -
v_call: TRBV19
j_call: TRBJ2-7
cdr3_aa: CASSMPGLAAKYEQYF
cdr3_nt: TGTGCCAGTAGTATGCCCGGACTAGCGGCTAAATACGAGCAGTACTTC

d_call: -
clone_size: once
v_call: TRBV29-1
j_call: TRBJ2-3
cdr3_aa: CSSRWGTDTQYF
cdr3_nt: TGCAGCTCCAGGTGGGGCACAGATACGCAGTATTTT

d_call: TRBD1
clone_size: -
v_call: TRBV6-6
j_call: TRBJ2-1
cdr3_aa: CASSDRGNEQFF
cdr3_nt: TGTGCCAGCAGTGACAGGGGGAATGAGCAGTTCTTC

d_call: TRBD1
clone_size: -
v_call: TRBV5-6
j_call: TRBJ2-7
cdr3_aa: CASSLEGRGQYEQYF
cdr3_nt: TGTGCCAGCAGCTTGGAGGGCAGGGGGCAATACGAGCAGTACTTC

d_call: -
clone_size: few
v_call: TRBV12-3/TRBV12-4
j_call: TRBJ1-2
cdr3_aa: CASSLWTEKGYTF
cdr3_nt: TGTGCCAGCAGTTTATGGACAGAAAAAGGCTACACCTTC

d_call: -
clone_size: few
v_call: TRBV5-1
j_call: TRBJ2-5
cdr3_aa: CASSLAGGPQETQYF
cdr3_nt: TGCGCCAGCAGCTTGGCCGGGGGACCCCAAGAGACCCAGTACTTC

d_call: -
clone_size: -
v_call: TRBV6-5
j_call: TRBJ2-1
cdr3_aa: CASSYGLSRGEQFF
cdr3_nt: TGTGCCAGCAGTTACGGACTTTCCCGGGGTGAGCAGTTCTTC

d_call: -
clone_size: few
v_call: TRBV7-2
j_call: TRBJ1-2
cdr3_aa: CASSSPRGVQSYGYTF
cdr3_nt: TGTGCCAGCAGCTCCCCCCGGGGGGTACAGTCGTATGGCTACACCTTC

d_call: -
clone_size: few
v_call: TRBV7-2
j_call: TRBJ1-6
cdr3_aa: CASSIGTFFNSPLHF
cdr3_nt: TGTGCCAGCAGCATAGGGACTTTCTTTAATTCACCCCTCCACTTT

d_call: TRBD2
clone_size: -
v_call: TRBV5-1
j_call: TRBJ2-7
cdr3_aa: CASRWTSGVTTEQYF
cdr3_nt: TGCGCCAGCAGGTGGACTAGCGGCGTGACCACCGAGCAGTACTTC

d_call: -
clone_size: -
v_call: TRBV15
j_call: TRBJ1-6
cdr3_aa: CATSTKPWTDNSPLHF
cdr3_nt: TGTGCCACCAGCACAAAGCCCTGGACAGATAATTCACCCCTCCACTTT

d_call: -
clone_size: -
v_call: TRBV5-1
j_call: TRBJ2-2
cdr3_aa: CASSLGAVTNTGELFF
cdr3_nt: TGCGCCAGCAGCTTGGGGGCCGTTACGAACACCGGGGAGCTGTTTTTT

d_call: TRBD1
clone_size: -
v_call: TRBV11-2
j_call: TRBJ1-1
cdr3_aa: CASSFGTGHTEAFF
cdr3_nt: TGTGCCAGCAGCTTTGGGACAGGGCACACTGAAGCTTTCTTT

d_call: -
clone_size: once
v_call: TRBV24-1
j_call: TRBJ2-1
cdr3_aa: CATSDHPLDIWGEYNEQFF
cdr3_nt: TGTGCCACCAGTGACCACCCCCTGGACATTTGGGGGGAATACAATGAGCAGTTCTTC

d_call: -
clone_size: -
v_call: TRBV6-5
j_call: TRBJ2-1
cdr3_aa: CASRRDEQFF
cdr3_nt: TGTGCCAGCAGGAGGGATGAGCAGTTCTTC

d_call: -
clone_size: -
v_call: TRBV18
j_call: TRBJ1-1
cdr3_aa: CASSPGANTEAFF
cdr3_nt: TGTGCCAGCTCACCGGGGGCTAACACTGAAGCTTTCTTT

d_call: TRBD2
clone_size: -
v_call: TRBV6-6
j_call: TRBJ2-7
cdr3_aa: CASVLTTSGRSYEQYF
cdr3_nt: TGTGCCAGCGTTTTAACCACTAGCGGGAGATCCTACGAGCAGTACTTC

d_call: TRBD1
clone_size: -
v_call: TRBV28
j_call: TRBJ1-2
cdr3_aa: CASTQNRGIGGYTF
cdr3_nt: TGTGCCAGCACCCAAAACAGGGGGATAGGTGGCTACACCTTC

d_call: TRBD2
clone_size: -
v_call: TRBV30
j_call: TRBJ2-3
cdr3_aa: CAWSELAGGPSTQYF
cdr3_nt: TGTGCCTGGAGCGAACTAGCGGGAGGGCCTTCTACGCAGTATTTT

d_call: -
clone_size: -
v_call: TRBV6-1
j_call: TRBJ2-1
cdr3_aa: CASSDLRWGSDNEQFF
cdr3_nt: TGTGCCAGCAGTGACCTGAGGTGGGGTAGCGACAATGAGCAGTTCTTC

d_call: -
clone_size: -
v_call: TRBV3-1/TRBV3-2
j_call: TRBJ1-2
cdr3_aa: CASSQDKQGWDYGYTF
cdr3_nt: TGTGCCAGCAGCCAAGATAAACAGGGATGGGACTATGGCTACACCTTC

d_call: TRBD2
clone_size: -
v_call: TRBV27
j_call: TRBJ2-5
cdr3_aa: CASRPGVTSGPGAQYF
cdr3_nt: TGTGCCAGCAGGCCAGGAGTGACTAGCGGACCCGGGGCCCAGTACTTC

d_call: TRBD1
clone_size: few
v_call: TRBV7-9
j_call: TRBJ1-1
cdr3_aa: CASSLGTVTAHTEAFF
cdr3_nt: TGTGCCAGCAGCTTGGGGACAGTAACCGCGCACACTGAAGCTTTCTTT

d_call: TRBD2
clone_size: -
v_call: TRBV5-1
j_call: TRBJ2-1
cdr3_aa: CASSLNSGTANEQFF
cdr3_nt: TGCGCCAGCAGCTTGAATAGCGGGACGGCCAATGAGCAGTTCTTC